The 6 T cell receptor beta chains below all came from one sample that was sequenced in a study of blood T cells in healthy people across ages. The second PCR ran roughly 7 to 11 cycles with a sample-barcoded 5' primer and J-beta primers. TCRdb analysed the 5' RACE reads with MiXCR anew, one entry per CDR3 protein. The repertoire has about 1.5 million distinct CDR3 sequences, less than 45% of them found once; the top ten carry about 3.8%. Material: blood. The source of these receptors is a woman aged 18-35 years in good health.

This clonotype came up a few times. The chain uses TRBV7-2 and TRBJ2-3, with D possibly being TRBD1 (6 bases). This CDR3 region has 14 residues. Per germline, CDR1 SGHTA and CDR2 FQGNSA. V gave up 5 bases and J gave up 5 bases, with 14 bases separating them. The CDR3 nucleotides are TGTGCCAGCAGCCCCCCAGGGGCGAGAGATACGCAGTATTTT. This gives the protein CASSPPGARDTQYF.

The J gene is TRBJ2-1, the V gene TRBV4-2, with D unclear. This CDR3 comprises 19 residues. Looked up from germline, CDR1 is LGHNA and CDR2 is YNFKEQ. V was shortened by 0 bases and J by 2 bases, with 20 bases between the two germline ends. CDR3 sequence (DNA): TGTGCCAGCAGCCAAGATAGCAGTAGGACCACAGTCCCCTACAATGAGCAGTTCTTC. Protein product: CASSQDSSRTTVPYNEQFF.

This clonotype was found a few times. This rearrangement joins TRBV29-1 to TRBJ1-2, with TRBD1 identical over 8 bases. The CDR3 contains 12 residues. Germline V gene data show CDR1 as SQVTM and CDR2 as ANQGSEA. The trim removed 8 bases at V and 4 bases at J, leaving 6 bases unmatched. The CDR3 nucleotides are TGCAGCTCCAGGACAGGGCCCTATGGCTACACCTTC. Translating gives CSSRTGPYGYTF.

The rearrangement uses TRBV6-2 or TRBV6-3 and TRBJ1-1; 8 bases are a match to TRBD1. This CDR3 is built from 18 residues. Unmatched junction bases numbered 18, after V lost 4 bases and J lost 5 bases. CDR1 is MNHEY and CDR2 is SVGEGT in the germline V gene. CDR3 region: CASSSGTGGLRARTEAFF. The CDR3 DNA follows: TGTGCCAGCAGTTCCGGGACAGGCGGCCTGAGGGCGCGTACTGAAGCTTTCTTT.

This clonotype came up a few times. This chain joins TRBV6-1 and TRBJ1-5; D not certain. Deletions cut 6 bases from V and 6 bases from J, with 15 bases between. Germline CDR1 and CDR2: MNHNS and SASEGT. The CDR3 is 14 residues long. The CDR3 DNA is TGTGCCAGCAGGGGAACAATTCCCAGTCAGCCCCAGCATTTT. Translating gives CASRGTIPSQPQHF.

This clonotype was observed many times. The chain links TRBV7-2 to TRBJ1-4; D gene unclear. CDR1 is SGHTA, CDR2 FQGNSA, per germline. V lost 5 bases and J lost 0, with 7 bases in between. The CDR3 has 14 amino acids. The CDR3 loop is CASSLRATNEKLFF. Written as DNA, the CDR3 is TGTGCCAGCAGCCTACGGGCAACTAATGAAAAACTGTTTTTT.